Listed below are T cell receptor beta chains from one sample, sequenced in a study of T cells in Graves' hyperthyroidism and ophthalmopathy. In TCRdb, the multiplex PCR reads were re-called with MiXCR into one record per CDR3 protein. Of 85,000 to 110,000 distinct CDR3 sequences in the sample, 45% to 50% are singletons; the top ten hold 20% to 30%. Sequencing input: blood. The source of these receptors is a man aged 40-50 years with Graves' hyperthyroidism. CDR3s include the opening cysteine and the closing phenylalanine or tryptophan. Size is stated for part of the rows, as once, few or many counts, or as a class when the clone is expanded.

v_gene,abundance,j_gene,CDR3aa
TRBV7-6,NA,TRBJ1-2,CASSLGQGVSSYGYTF
TRBV11-3,many,TRBJ2-7,CASRTGVYEQYF
TRBV6-5,NA,TRBJ2-6,CASSSGLAGAVSGANVLTF
TRBV5-6,many,TRBJ2-2,CASSWTGDNTGELFF
TRBV9,many,TRBJ2-3,CASSAEGRLGTDTQYF
TRBV2,many,TRBJ1-1,CASSEGTSWSGDTEAFF
TRBV11-2,NA,TRBJ2-5,CASSSTGTGSQETQYF
TRBV5-5,many,TRBJ2-5,CASSLAGSQETQYF
TRBV11-2,many,TRBJ2-7,CASSLVGQGTGQYF
TRBV27,NA,TRBJ1-4,CASSSALGETNEKLFF
TRBV9,many,TRBJ2-3,CASSVEGGLIGGGDTQYF
TRBV7-9,many,TRBJ2-2,CASGRETFGELFF
TRBV9,NA,TRBJ1-4,CASSVEGGTRAANEKLFF
TRBV7-9,NA,TRBJ1-5,CASSLVEDYQPQHF
TRBV15,NA,TRBJ1-2,CATSRDVPGQGGGYTF
TRBV9,many,TRBJ2-3,CASSVEGGTDTQYF
TRBV6-6,NA,TRBJ2-7,CASSSLGSYEQYF
TRBV6-2/TRBV6-3,many,TRBJ2-7,CASSKGFLMEQYF
TRBV19,NA,TRBJ2-7,CASSIMAGRPSYEQYF
TRBV15,NA,TRBJ2-1,CATSRGSSAGYNVQFF
TRBV20-1,many,TRBJ1-1,CSAVEAGKGEAFF
TRBV7-3,NA,TRBJ2-1,CASSLGGGQGSWYDEQFF
TRBV5-1,NA,TRBJ1-2,CASSWGTPRDREGYTF
TRBV6-1,many,TRBJ1-4,CASSEARGLDEKLFF
TRBV2,NA,TRBJ1-1,CASRDRSTNEAFF
TRBV7-2,NA,TRBJ2-7,CASSTTGTYEQYF
TRBV7-9,NA,TRBJ2-7,CASSWGLPERYF
TRBV9,many,TRBJ1-1,CASSVGGSEGMNTEAFF
TRBV11-2,NA,TRBJ1-5,CASSLPGQTYEHF
TRBV19,NA,TRBJ2-5,CASSVQGGQYF
TRBV4-3,many,TRBJ1-1,CASSYDRADTEAFF
TRBV2,many,TRBJ2-7,CASRPVGGTGNYEQYF
TRBV3-1,many,TRBJ1-1,CASSQVRAAEAFF
TRBV2,many,TRBJ2-7,CASSVIAGGPDEQYF
TRBV6-1,many,TRBJ2-1,CASTEGRESAEQFF
TRBV9,many,TRBJ1-1,CASSVDAGEDTEAFF
TRBV11-2,NA,TRBJ1-6,CASSLGSDSSLHF
TRBV20-1,NA,TRBJ2-6,CSAFRPGSNVLTF
TRBV19,many,TRBJ2-1,CASSSIRNTRSYNEQFF
TRBV28,many,TRBJ1-2,CASSPPRASTSGYTF
TRBV2,NA,TRBJ2-3,CASTNAWTGTRYF
TRBV7-2,NA,TRBJ1-2,CASSRDSAGYGYTF
TRBV5-6,NA,TRBJ2-2,CASSTTGELSF
TRBV6-1,many,TRBJ1-6,CASSEGQRFNSPLHF
TRBV6-1,few,TRBJ1-2,CASKEKGQGTRYGYTF
TRBV6-6,NA,TRBJ1-5,CASSDRQGAYEHF
TRBV7-8,once,TRBJ2-5,CASSLVGTSGSQETQYF
TRBV18,NA,TRBJ2-5,CASSTGTGEETQYF
TRBV10-3,many,TRBJ2-3,CAISESGDRLQPYF
TRBV5-6,many,TRBJ1-1,CASSSWTGGSEAFF
TRBV7-9,many,TRBJ2-1,CASEPGYNEQFF
TRBV12-3/TRBV12-4,NA,TRBJ2-5,CASSRWDQPQYF
TRBV2,many,TRBJ1-5,CASSEGGGNQPQHF
TRBV9,many,TRBJ1-1,CASSDQGEAFF
TRBV12-3/TRBV12-4,many,TRBJ1-1,CASSTGTIMNTEAFF
TRBV9,NA,TRBJ1-2,CASSVSPGRDYTF
TRBV30,NA,TRBJ2-7,CAWSGDRHYEQYF
TRBV20-1,many,TRBJ2-7,CSARDPAGGSGEQYF
TRBV19,NA,TRBJ2-3,CASSIGRAVNADTQYF
TRBV7-8,NA,TRBJ2-5,CASSNKGTIF